The 21 T cell receptor beta chains presented below share a single source sample, sequenced in a study of shared T cell receptors in the human thymus. TCRdb's copy holds only in-frame clones and misses some; the assay was immunoSEQ multiplex PCR. The sample gives approximately 760,000 clones, approximately 83% of which show up once; under 0.012% is in the top ten. The data also belong to a second study, concerning human thymus T cells.

Sequenced input: thymocytes. The receptor set was obtained from a girl in the first two years of life with a congenital heart defect.

This clone has a single count. This chain connects TRBV10-3 to TRBJ1-1, with a tentative D call TRBD1 (5 bases). This CDR3 region has 15 residues. V was clipped by 2 bases and J by 1 base, with 11 bases between them. Germline-derived CDR1 and CDR2 are ENHRY and SYGVKD. DNA for the CDR3: TGTGCCATCAGTGAGAAGGGGACTCCGAACACTGAAGCTTTCTTT. The encoded protein is CAISEKGTPNTEAFF.

The chain combines TRBV11-2 with TRBJ1-1, with a weak D call TRBD1 (6 bases). The CDR3 runs to 14 residues. Trimming cost V 4 bases and J 7 bases, with 16 bases left between them. The germline gives CDR1 SGHAT, CDR2 FQNNGV. In DNA form, the CDR3 reads TGTGCCAGCAGCTCTTTGGACAGATGGAATGAAGCTTTCTTT. It specifies CASSSLDRWNEAFF. Complete variable domain (other parts from reference TRBV11-2 and TRBJ1-1): EAGVAQSPRYKIIEKRQSVAFWCNPISGHATLYWYQQILGQGPKLLIQFQNNGVVDDSQLPKDRFSAERLKGVDSTLKIQPAKLEDSAVYLCASSSLDRWNEAFFGQGTRLTVV.

CDR3 nucleotide sequence: TGTGCCAGCAGCTCCAGGGGGGATGGCTACACCTTC. Its translation is CASSSRGDGYTF. The chain carries TRBV7-2 and TRBJ1-2; 7 bases are a match to TRBD1. This CDR3 comprises 12 residues. V lost 4 bases, J lost 6 bases, and 2 bases stayed unmatched. The germline gives CDR1 SGHTA, CDR2 FQGNSA.

This clone appeared a single time. This chain uses TRBV5-6 with TRBJ2-4, with 7 bases lining up with TRBD2. V trimming: 6 bases; J trimming: 5 bases; junction bases outside the gene matches: 11. This CDR3 comprises 15 residues. The germline CDR1 and CDR2 sequences are SGHDT and YYEEEE. The CDR3 nucleotides read TGTGCCAGCACAAAACTGGGGAGGGCCCAAAACATTCAGTACTTC. Protein: CASTKLGRAQNIQYF.

The gene calls are TRBV7-8 and TRBJ2-7, with 9 positions matching TRBD2. Germline CDR1 SGHVS, CDR2 FQNEAQ. J was trimmed by 4 bases and V by 2 bases; bases with no gene match: 6. The CDR3 is 15 residues long. The CDR3 nucleotides are TGTGCCAGCAGCTTATTTGGCCTAGCGGGATACGAGCAGTACTTC. This encodes CASSLFGLAGYEQYF. The full variable domain, rest sourced from reference TRBV7-8 and TRBJ2-7, is GAGVSQSPRYKVAKRGQDVALRCDPISGHVSLFWYQQALGQGPEFLTYFQNEAQLDKSGLPSDRFFAERPEGSVSTLKIQRTQQEDSAVYLCASSLFGLAGYEQYFGPGTRLTVT.

This CDR3 reads CASSLILASEQYF. DNA for the CDR3: TGTGCCAGCAGCTTAATACTAGCGAGCGAGCAGTACTTC. The rearrangement links TRBV7-3 to TRBJ2-7, with 7 bases lining up with TRBD2. The CDR3 has 13 amino acids. In germline, CDR1 is SGHTA, CDR2 FQGTGA. The junction had 3 bases not matched to a gene; V was cut back by 1 base and J by 6 bases.

The rearrangement links TRBV10-2 to TRBJ2-1; TRBD2 aligns across 7 bases. The V gene end was trimmed by 8 bases and the J gene end by 0 bases; junction bases not matched to a gene: 7. This CDR3 is 15 amino acids long. Germline V gene sequence: CDR1 WSHSY, CDR2 SAAADI. Written as DNA, the CDR3 is TGCGCCAGCCGAAAAGCGGGGAGCTCCTACAATGAGCAGTTCTTC. Translated, it gives CASRKAGSSYNEQFF.

The genes are TRBV5-8 and TRBJ2-7, with D possibly matching TRBD1 (6 bases). V lost 4 bases and J 0 bases, leaving 14 bases between the germline ends. CDR3 size: 15 residues. Germline-derived CDR1 and CDR2 are SGHTS and YDEGEE. CDR3 DNA sequence: TGTGCCAGCAGCCCACCCAGGGGTCACTCCTACGAGCAGTACTTC. This gives the protein CASSPPRGHSYEQYF.

The V and J genes are TRBV5-6 and TRBJ1-3, with D possibly being TRBD1 (6 bases). The CDR3 covers 16 residues. The V end was cut by 4 bases, the J end by 3 bases, with 17 bases between. Germline V gene data show CDR1 as SGHDT and CDR2 as YYEEEE. The CDR3: CASSDRNLYYGNTIYF. In DNA, the CDR3 is TGTGCCAGCAGCGACAGGAATCTTTACTATGGAAACACCATATATTTT. Variable domain in full (rest from reference TRBV5-6 and TRBJ1-3): DAGVTQSPTHLIKTRGQQVTLRCSPKSGHDTVSWYQQALGQGPQFIFQYYEEEERQRGNFPDRFSGHQFPNYSSELNVNALLLGDSALYLCASSDRNLYYGNTIYFGEGSWLTVV.

The genes are TRBV19 and TRBJ2-2; 10 bases fit TRBD2. V lost 7 bases to trimming and J lost 1 base; unmatched junction nucleotides: 6. This CDR3 has 16 residues. Germline V gene sequence: CDR1 LNHDA, CDR2 SQIVND (reference sequence). The CDR3: CASKPPSGGNTGELFF. The CDR3 region has the DNA TGTGCCAGTAAACCGCCTAGCGGGGGGAACACCGGGGAGCTGTTTTTT.

On this clone itself: Here the CDR3 omits its conserved ending phenylalanine or tryptophan, so a read error is the likely source. V is TRBV4-3 and J is TRBJ2-7, with D perhaps matching TRBD1 (5 bases). V shed 1 base and J shed 3 bases, with 13 bases lying between them. This CDR3 is 15 amino acids long. Germline-derived CDR1 and CDR2 are LGHNA and YSLEER. This chain's CDR3 is CASSQGVRADYEQYY. The CDR3 DNA reads as TGCGCCAGCAGCCAAGGTGTCAGGGCGGACTACGAGCAGTACTAC.

The chain carries TRBV27 and TRBJ2-7; D perhaps matches TRBD1 (6 bases). V lost 5 bases to trimming and J lost 4 bases, with 9 bases between them. This CDR3 is built from 12 residues. Per germline, CDR1 MNHEY and CDR2 SMNVEV (reference sequence). This chain's CDR3 is CASSPQGYEQYF. The CDR3 DNA follows: TGTGCCAGCAGTCCACAGGGATACGAGCAGTACTTC.

This rearrangement joins TRBV4-1 to TRBJ2-5; D is possibly TRBD1 (6 bases). The CDR3 runs to 13 residues. The ends were cut back, 5 bases at V and 5 bases at J, with 12 bases in the middle. Per germline, CDR1 MGHRA and CDR2 YSYEKL. The CDR3 here is CASSSARGETQYF. The CDR3, as DNA: TGCGCCAGCAGCTCGGCTAGGGGGGAGACCCAGTACTTC.

V and J are TRBV12-5 and TRBJ2-2, with TRBD1 as a possible D gene (5 bases). The germline V gene encodes CDR1 LGHNT and CDR2 FRNRAP. Trimming took off 8 bases at V and 4 bases at J, with 11 bases between the two ends. The CDR3 runs 13 residues. The DNA for the CDR3 is TGTGCTAGTAGGGGTGTGGGCACCGGGGAGCTGTTTTTT. Its translation: CASRGVGTGELFF.

The V call is TRBV27, the J call TRBJ1-2; D unclear. Germline V gene data show CDR1 as MNHEY and CDR2 as SMNVEV (reference sequence). Deletions cut 0 bases from V and 4 bases from J, with 9 bases between. The CDR3 extends over 14 amino acids. The CDR3 region has the DNA TGTGCCAGCAGTTTATCGGTGCGCGGCTATGGCTACACCTTC. The encoded protein is CASSLSVRGYGYTF.

V usage is TRBV7-8 and J usage is TRBJ1-3, with a weak D call TRBD1 (5 bases). CDR3 length: 15 residues. Germline-derived CDR1 and CDR2 are SGHVS and FQNEAQ. V was pared by 5 bases and J by 1 base, with 12 bases between. The CDR3 nucleotides read TGTGCCAGCAGCGAGGCCGGGGGTTCTGGAAACACCATATATTTT. It specifies CASSEAGGSGNTIYF.

This clone has just a few counts. The chain uses TRBV28 and TRBJ1-3; D is uncertain. The CDR3 runs 18 residues. Germline V gene lookup returns CDR1 MDHEN and CDR2 SYDVKM. Trimming pared 3 bases from V and 0 bases from J, leaving 18 bases between. The CDR3 loop is CASSLTERILASGNTIYF. The CDR3 DNA sequence: TGTGCCAGCAGTTTGACGGAGCGGATACTAGCCTCTGGAAACACCATATATTTT.

This clone was detected once. This chain links TRBV2 with TRBJ1-2; a weak D match, TRBD1 (5 bases). Between the trimmed V and J ends, which lost 4 bases and 4 bases, there was a span of 19 bases. The CDR3 spans 16 residues. Germline V gene data show CDR1 as SNHLY and CDR2 as FYNNEI. The CDR3: CASSARDSLGIYGYTF. CDR3 bases: TGTGCCAGCAGTGCCCGGGACTCCCTTGGAATCTATGGCTACACCTTC.

This clone was recorded a few times. This chain uses TRBV2 with TRBJ1-5; D is perhaps TRBD1 (5 bases). Germline-derived CDR1 and CDR2 are SNHLY and FYNNEI. V gave up 11 bases and J gave up 3 bases, with 14 bases separating them. This CDR3 has 13 amino acids. The CDR3 here is CAAKGAVNQPQHF. CDR3 DNA: TGTGCCGCGAAAGGGGCGGTCAATCAGCCCCAGCATTTT.

The gene calls are TRBV27 and TRBJ2-2; 8 bases are shared with TRBD1. The V and J ends lost 7 bases and 5 bases, in that order; junction bases with no gene match: 15. Germline loops: CDR1 MNHEY, CDR2 SMNVEV (reference sequence). The CDR3 covers 17 residues. The CDR3 nucleotides are TGTGCCAGCAACCCCAGGTGGGCAGGGGGCTTTACCGGGGAGCTGTTTTTT. This translates into CASNPRWAGGFTGELFF.

This clone appeared once. The rearrangement joins TRBV6-5 to TRBJ2-1; perhaps TRBD1 as D (5 bases). Trimming removed 0 bases from V and 0 bases from J, with 9 bases in between. The CDR3 contains 16 residues. Germline loops: CDR1 MNHEY, CDR2 SVGAGI. CDR3 in DNA: TGTGCCAGCAGTTACTCCCAGGGAAGCTCCTACAATGAGCAGTTCTTC. Its translation is CASSYSQGSSYNEQFF.